The rows below give T cell receptor beta chains drawn from one sample of a study of early T cells in non-severe SARS-CoV-2 infection. TCRdb ran MiXCR on the 5' RACE reads and lists one entry per CDR3 protein. This table has tens of thousands of distinct CDR3 sequences, roughly 12% appearing once. The sequencing used whole blood, collected at baseline. The receptors derive from an adult who was a healthcare worker with PCR-confirmed SARS-CoV-2 infection or an uninfected control (not recorded which). Each CDR3 is given with its conserved first and last residue. A D gene is named only where the DNA matches it firmly. Some rows have no size entry. The others give once, few or many, or a class for an expanded clone.

v_gene: TRBV20-1; abundance: many; j_gene: TRBJ2-3; d_gene: TRBD2; CDR3aa: CSARDRTSGGATDTQYF; CDR3nt: TGCAGTGCTAGAGATAGGACTAGCGGGGGGGCCACAGATACGCAGTATTTT
v_gene: TRBV11-2; abundance: few; j_gene: TRBJ2-3; d_gene: .; CDR3aa: CASSSGIGLATDTQYF; CDR3nt: TGTGCCAGCAGCTCTGGGATAGGCCTAGCAACAGATACGCAGTATTTT
v_gene: TRBV20-1; abundance: few; j_gene: TRBJ1-1; d_gene: .; CDR3aa: CSARRQGNTEAFF; CDR3nt: TGCAGTGCTAGGCGACAAGGGAACACTGAAGCTTTCTTT
v_gene: TRBV7-2; abundance: few; j_gene: TRBJ1-5; d_gene: .; CDR3aa: CASSRDTFNQPQHF; CDR3nt: TGTGCCAGCAGCCGGGACACATTTAATCAGCCCCAGCATTTT
v_gene: TRBV20-1; abundance: few; j_gene: TRBJ2-7; d_gene: TRBD1; CDR3aa: CSAREGTGTYEQYF; CDR3nt: TGCAGTGCTAGAGAGGGGACAGGGACCTACGAGCAGTACTTC
v_gene: TRBV27; abundance: .; j_gene: TRBJ1-5; d_gene: TRBD1; CDR3aa: CASSFVRQGRNQPQHF; CDR3nt: TGTGCCAGCAGTTTTGTTCGACAGGGACGGAATCAGCCCCAGCATTTT
v_gene: TRBV4-2; abundance: .; j_gene: TRBJ2-4; d_gene: TRBD2; CDR3aa: CASSQETSGGKNIQYF; CDR3nt: TGTGCCAGCAGCCAGGAGACTAGCGGGGGGAAAAACATTCAGTACTTC
v_gene: TRBV19; abundance: many; j_gene: TRBJ1-2; d_gene: TRBD1; CDR3aa: CASSVQGTANYGYTF; CDR3nt: TGTGCCAGTAGTGTACAGGGGACAGCTAACTATGGCTACACCTTC
v_gene: TRBV29-1; abundance: few; j_gene: TRBJ1-5; d_gene: .; CDR3aa: CSVESGRGQPQHF; CDR3nt: TGCAGCGTTGAATCAGGGCGAGGCCAGCCCCAGCATTTT
v_gene: TRBV7-2; abundance: .; j_gene: TRBJ2-5; d_gene: TRBD2; CDR3aa: CASSPDSGKETQYF; CDR3nt: TGTGCCAGCAGCCCAGATAGCGGGAAAGAGACCCAGTACTTC
v_gene: TRBV29-1; abundance: .; j_gene: TRBJ2-4; d_gene: .; CDR3aa: CSVGGAKNIQYF; CDR3nt: TGCAGCGTTGGGGGGGCCAAAAACATTCAGTACTTC
v_gene: TRBV7-6; abundance: .; j_gene: TRBJ2-2; d_gene: .; CDR3aa: CASSLERFRNTGELFF; CDR3nt: TGTGCCAGCAGCTTAGAACGGTTCAGGAACACCGGGGAGCTGTTTTTT
v_gene: TRBV7-9; abundance: many; j_gene: TRBJ2-7; d_gene: TRBD1; CDR3aa: CASSWAWTGGSEQYF; CDR3nt: TGTGCCAGCAGCTGGGCGTGGACAGGGGGCAGCGAGCAGTACTTC
v_gene: TRBV10-3; abundance: .; j_gene: TRBJ2-3; d_gene: TRBD2; CDR3aa: CAISGGLAGGTDTQYF; CDR3nt: TGTGCCATCAGCGGCGGACTAGCGGGGGGGACAGATACGCAGTATTTT
v_gene: TRBV30; abundance: .; j_gene: TRBJ2-2; d_gene: .; CDR3aa: CAWRGRVSTGELFF; CDR3nt: TGTGCCTGGAGAGGCCGGGTTTCCACCGGGGAGCTGTTTTTT